The sequence of this T cell receptor beta chain was determined in a study of radiotherapy plus CTLA-4 blockade in lung cancer (dated by TCRdb to the late 2010s). In the study overall: Objective responses occurred in roughly 19% of enrolled patients, and roughly 30% achieved disease control.

Turning to this clone: There is no known antigen for this receptor. No qualities accompany the bases; no much larger clone lies one base away.

The study evaluated CTLA-4 blockade (ipilimumab) given together with focal radiation therapy in patients who had chemo-refractory metastatic non-small-cell lung cancer. The paper's findings and limits, for the study overall: The strongest predictors of response, as reported, were early dynamic changes in blood T cell clones along with a rise in serum interferon-beta after radiation. TCR clones derived from tumors expanded in peripheral blood after treatment with radiotherapy and ipilimumab.

Libraries came from the immunoSEQ multiplex PCR assay. Not all clones reach the TCRdb copy of this immuneACCESS table, which keeps in-frame sequences only. Checked studies attribute under half of the gap to unresolved V genes and leave the rest unexplained. Recorded for this sample are 45,000 or so clones; 73% of them occurred a single time. The biggest ten clones account for roughly 3.5% of the sample. The CDR1 and CDR2 encoded by the germline V gene are MDHEN and SYDVKM. The CDR3 starts with the cysteine, ends with the phenylalanine, and has 11 residues. The retained sequence is limited to the CDR3, 33 bases, with the frame set at the first base. V was cut back by 8 bases and J by 11 bases, leaving a gap of 14 bases between them.

The sequence derives from a human donor with non-small cell lung cancer who had a complete response to radiotherapy plus ipilimumab. The sequence joins TRBV28 to TRBJ2-3, with TRBD2 tentatively as D gene (5 bases match). The sequences come from peripheral blood, collected from a patient treated with radiotherapy plus ipilimumab. The DNA sequence is as follows: TGTGCCAGCGGAGGACGGGCTCGGCAGTATTTT. Translation gives CASGGRARQYF. With the rest looked up from the reference TRBV28 and TRBJ2-3 genes rather than sequenced, the full variable domain is DVKVTQSSRYLVKRTGEKVFLECVQDMDHENMFWYRQDPGLGLRLIYFSYDVKMKEKGDIPEGYSVSREKKERFSLILESASTNQTSMYLCASGGRARQYFGPGTRLTVL.